This TCR beta chain was captured in a study of graft-versus-host responses after intestinal transplantation. Sequenced by immunoSEQ multiplex PCR; TCRdb stores in-frame clones only, minus some. The sample includes more than 55,000 clones, approximately 90% seen only once; the top ten take around 1.5%. V was shortened by 7 bases and J by 1 base, with 2 bases between the two germline ends. Germline lookup yields CDR1 SNHLY and CDR2 FYNNEI. This CDR3 has 12 residues. Sequenced material: PBMCs, taken 26 days after transplant. The chain uses TRBV2 and TRBJ2-6; D not resolved. The TCR comes from a human patient who received an intestinal transplant, so some T cells may come from the graft donor. CDR3 loop: CASTSGANVLTF. CDR3 nucleotide sequence: TGTGCCAGCACGTCTGGGGCCAACGTCCTGACTTTC. The complete variable domain, with remaining parts taken from reference TRBV2 and TRBJ2-6, reads EPEVTQTPSHQVTQMGQEVILRCVPISNHLYFYWYRQILGQKVEFLVSFYNNEISEKSEIFDDQFSVERPDGSNFTLKIRSTKLEDSAMYFCASTSGANVLTFGAGSRLTVL.